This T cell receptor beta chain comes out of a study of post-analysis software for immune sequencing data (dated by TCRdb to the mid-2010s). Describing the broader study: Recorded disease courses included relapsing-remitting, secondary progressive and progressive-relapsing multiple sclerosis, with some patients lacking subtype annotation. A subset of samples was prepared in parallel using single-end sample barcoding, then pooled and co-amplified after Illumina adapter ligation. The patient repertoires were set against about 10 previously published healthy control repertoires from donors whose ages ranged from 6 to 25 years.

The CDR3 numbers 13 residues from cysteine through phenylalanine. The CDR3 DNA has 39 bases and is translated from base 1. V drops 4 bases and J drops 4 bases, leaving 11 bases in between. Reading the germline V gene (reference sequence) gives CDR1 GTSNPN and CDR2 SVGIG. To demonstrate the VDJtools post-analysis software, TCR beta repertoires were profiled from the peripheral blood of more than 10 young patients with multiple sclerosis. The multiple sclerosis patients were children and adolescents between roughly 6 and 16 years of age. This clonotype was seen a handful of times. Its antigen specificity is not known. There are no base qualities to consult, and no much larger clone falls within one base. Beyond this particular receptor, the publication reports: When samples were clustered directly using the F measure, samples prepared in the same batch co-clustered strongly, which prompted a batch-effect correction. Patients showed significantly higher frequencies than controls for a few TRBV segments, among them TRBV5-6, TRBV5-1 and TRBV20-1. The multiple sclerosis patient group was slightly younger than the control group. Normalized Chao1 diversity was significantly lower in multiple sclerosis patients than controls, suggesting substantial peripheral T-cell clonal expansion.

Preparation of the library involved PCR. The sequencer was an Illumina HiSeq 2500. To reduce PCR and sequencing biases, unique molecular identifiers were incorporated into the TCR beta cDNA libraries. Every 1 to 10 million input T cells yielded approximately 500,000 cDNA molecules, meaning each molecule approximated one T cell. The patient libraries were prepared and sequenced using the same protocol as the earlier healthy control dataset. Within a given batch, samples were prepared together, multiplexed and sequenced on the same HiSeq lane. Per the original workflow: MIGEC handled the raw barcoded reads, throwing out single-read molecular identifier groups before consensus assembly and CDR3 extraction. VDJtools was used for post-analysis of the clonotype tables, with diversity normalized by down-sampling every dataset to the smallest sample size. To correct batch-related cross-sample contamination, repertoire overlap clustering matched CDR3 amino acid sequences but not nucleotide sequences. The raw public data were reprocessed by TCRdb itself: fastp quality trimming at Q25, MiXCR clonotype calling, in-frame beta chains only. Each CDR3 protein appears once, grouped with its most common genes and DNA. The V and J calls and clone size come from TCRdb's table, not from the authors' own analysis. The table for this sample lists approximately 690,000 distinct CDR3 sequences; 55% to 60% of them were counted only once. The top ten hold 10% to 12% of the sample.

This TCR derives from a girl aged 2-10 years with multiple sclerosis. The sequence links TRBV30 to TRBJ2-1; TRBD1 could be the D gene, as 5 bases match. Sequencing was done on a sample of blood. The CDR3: CAWTPGSYNEQFF. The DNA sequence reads TGTGCCTGGACACCAGGGTCGTACAATGAGCAGTTCTTC.